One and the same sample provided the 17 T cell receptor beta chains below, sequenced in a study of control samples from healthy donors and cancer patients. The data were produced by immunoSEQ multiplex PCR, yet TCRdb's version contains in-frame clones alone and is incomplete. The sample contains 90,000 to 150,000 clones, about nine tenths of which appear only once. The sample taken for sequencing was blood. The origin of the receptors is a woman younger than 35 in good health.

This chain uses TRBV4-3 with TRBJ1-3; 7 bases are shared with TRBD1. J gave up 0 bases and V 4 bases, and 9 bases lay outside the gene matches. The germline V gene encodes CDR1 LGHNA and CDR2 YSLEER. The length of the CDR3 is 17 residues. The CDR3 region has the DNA TGCGCCAGCAGCCTCACAGGGACAGCCTCCTCTGGAAACACCATATATTTT. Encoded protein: CASSLTGTASSGNTIYF.

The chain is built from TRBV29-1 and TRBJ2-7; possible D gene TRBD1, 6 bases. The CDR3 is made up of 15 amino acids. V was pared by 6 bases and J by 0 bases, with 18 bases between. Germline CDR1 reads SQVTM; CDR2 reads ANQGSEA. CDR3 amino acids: CSVGELKTGSYEQYF. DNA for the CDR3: TGCAGCGTAGGAGAGTTAAAGACAGGCTCCTACGAGCAGTACTTC.

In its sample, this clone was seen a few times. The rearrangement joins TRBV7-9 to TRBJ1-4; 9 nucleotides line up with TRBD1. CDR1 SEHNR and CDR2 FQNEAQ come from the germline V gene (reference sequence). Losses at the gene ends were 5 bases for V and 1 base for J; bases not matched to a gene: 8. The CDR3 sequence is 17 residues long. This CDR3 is CASSLGQGPLTNEKLFF. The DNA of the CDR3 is TGTGCCAGCAGCCTAGGACAGGGGCCTTTAACTAATGAAAAACTGTTTTTT.

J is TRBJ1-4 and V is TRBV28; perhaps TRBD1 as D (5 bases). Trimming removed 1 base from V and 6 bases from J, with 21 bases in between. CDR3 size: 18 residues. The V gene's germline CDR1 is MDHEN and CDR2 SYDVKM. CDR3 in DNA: TGTGCCAGCAGTTTATCTGGGCAGGGCGGTGTTGGATATGAAAAACTGTTTTTT. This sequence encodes CASSLSGQGGVGYEKLFF.

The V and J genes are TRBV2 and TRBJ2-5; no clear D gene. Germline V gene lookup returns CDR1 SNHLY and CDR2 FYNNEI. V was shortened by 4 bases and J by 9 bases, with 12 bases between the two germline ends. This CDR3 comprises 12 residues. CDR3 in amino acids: CASSGLVSPQYF. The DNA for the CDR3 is TGTGCCAGCAGTGGACTGGTGAGCCCCCAGTACTTC.

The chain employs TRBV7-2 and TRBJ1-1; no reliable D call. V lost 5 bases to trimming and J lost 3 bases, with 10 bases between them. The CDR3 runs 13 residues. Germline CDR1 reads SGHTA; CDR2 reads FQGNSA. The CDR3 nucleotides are TGTGCCAGCAGCCTAACAGAGGACACTGAAGCTTTCTTT. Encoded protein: CASSLTEDTEAFF. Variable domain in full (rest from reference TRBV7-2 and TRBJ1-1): GAGVSQSPSNKVTEKGKDVELRCDPISGHTALYWYRQSLGQGLEFLIYFQGNSAPDKSGLPSDRFSAERTGGSVSTLTIQRTQQEDSAVYLCASSLTEDTEAFFGQGTRLTVV.

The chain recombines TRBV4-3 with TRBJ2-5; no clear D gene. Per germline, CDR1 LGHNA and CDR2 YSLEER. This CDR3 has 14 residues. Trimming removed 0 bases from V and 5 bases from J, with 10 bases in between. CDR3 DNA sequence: TGCGCCAGCAGCCAAGATTTCTCAGAGGAGACCCAGTACTTC. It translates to CASSQDFSEETQYF.

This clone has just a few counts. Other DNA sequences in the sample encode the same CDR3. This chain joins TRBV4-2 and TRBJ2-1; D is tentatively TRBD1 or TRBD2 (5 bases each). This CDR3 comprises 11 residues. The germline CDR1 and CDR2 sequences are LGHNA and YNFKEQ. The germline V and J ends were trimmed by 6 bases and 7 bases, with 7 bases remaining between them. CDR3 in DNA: TGTGCCAGCAGGGGGGAGAATGAGCAGTTCTTC. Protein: CASRGENEQFF.

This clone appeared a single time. CDR3 loop: CASSPHLLGSETQYF. In DNA, the CDR3 is TGTGCCAGCAGTCCTCACCTTTTAGGGTCAGAGACCCAGTACTTC. The genes are TRBV27 and TRBJ2-5; the D is unclear. The CDR3 sequence is 15 residues long. Germline CDR1 reads MNHEY; CDR2 reads SMNVEV (reference sequence). Trimming pared 5 bases from V and 4 bases from J, leaving 17 bases between.

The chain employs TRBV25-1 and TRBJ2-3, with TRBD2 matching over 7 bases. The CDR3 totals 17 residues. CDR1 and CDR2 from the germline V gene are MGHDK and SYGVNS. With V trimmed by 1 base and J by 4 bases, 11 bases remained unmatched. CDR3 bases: TGTGCCAGCAGTGAATCCGGGAGGACTTCCGCGGCAGATACGCAGTATTTT. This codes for CASSESGRTSAADTQYF.

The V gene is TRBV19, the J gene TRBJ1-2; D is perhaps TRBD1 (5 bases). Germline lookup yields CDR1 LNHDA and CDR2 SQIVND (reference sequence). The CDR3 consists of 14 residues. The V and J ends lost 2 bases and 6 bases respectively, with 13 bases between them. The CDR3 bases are TGTGCCAGTAGTATATGGGGCGGTCCGCATGGCTACACCTTC. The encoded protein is CASSIWGGPHGYTF.

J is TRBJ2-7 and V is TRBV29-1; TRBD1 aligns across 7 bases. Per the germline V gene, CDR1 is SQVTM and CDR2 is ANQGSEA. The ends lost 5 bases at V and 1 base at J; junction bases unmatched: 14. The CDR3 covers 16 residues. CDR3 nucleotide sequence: TGCAGCGTTACTGCCGCACACAGGGGAACGTCCTACGAGCAGTACTTC. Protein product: CSVTAAHRGTSYEQYF.

Here the CDR3 DNA reads TGTGCCAGCAGCCTAACAGGGGATAACACTGAAGCTTTCTTT. Residues: CASSLTGDNTEAFF. The chain uses TRBV6-5 and TRBJ1-1, with 7 positions matching TRBD1. CDR3 length: 14 residues. CDR1 MNHEY and CDR2 SVGAGI come from the germline V gene. Trimming took 6 bases from V and 2 from J; bases not matched to a gene: 6.

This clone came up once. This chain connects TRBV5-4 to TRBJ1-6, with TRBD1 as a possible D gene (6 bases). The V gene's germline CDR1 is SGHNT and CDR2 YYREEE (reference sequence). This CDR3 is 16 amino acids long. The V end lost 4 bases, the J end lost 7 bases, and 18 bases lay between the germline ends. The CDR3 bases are TGTGCCAGCAGCAAGGGGGTTTTGGGCCTGAATTCACCCCTCCACTTT. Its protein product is CASSKGVLGLNSPLHF. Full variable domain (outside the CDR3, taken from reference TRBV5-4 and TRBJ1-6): ETGVTQSPTHLIKTRGQQVTLRCSSQSGHNTVSWYQQALGQGPQFIFQYYREEENGRGNFPPRFSGLQFPNYSSELNVNALELDDSALYLCASSKGVLGLNSPLHFGNGTRLTVT.

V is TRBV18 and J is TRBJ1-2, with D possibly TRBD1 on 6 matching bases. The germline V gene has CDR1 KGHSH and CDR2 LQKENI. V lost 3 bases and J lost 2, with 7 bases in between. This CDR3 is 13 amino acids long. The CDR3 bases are TGTGCCAGCTCACCGGGACAAAACTATGGCTACACCTTC. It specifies CASSPGQNYGYTF.

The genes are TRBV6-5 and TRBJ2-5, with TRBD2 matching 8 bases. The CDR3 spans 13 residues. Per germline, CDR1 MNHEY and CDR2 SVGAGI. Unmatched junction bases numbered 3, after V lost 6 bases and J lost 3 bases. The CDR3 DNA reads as TGTGCCAGCAGGGGGACTAGTAAAGAGACCCAGTACTTC. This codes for CASRGTSKETQYF.

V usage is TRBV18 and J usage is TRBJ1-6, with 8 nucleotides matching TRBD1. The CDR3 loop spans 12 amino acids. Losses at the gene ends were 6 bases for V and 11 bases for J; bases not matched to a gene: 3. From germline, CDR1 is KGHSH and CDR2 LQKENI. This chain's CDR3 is CASSDRVAPLHF. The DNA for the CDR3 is TGTGCCAGCTCGGACAGGGTCGCACCCCTCCACTTT.